Sequencing of this TCR beta chain was carried out in a study of cytomegalovirus exposure and HLA in healthy donors. Study-level findings and limits: Several top significant clusters appeared, in a later analysis, to be linked to common viral pathogens.

This clone was detected only a few times. The antigen is undetermined. The PCR made use of 60 Vbeta and 13 Jbeta primers. TCRdb's copy holds only in-frame clones and misses some; the assay was immunoSEQ multiplex PCR. The sample yields approximately 54,000 clones, 82% seen once. From germline, CDR1 is MDHEN and CDR2 SYDVKM. There are 13 residues in the CDR3. The ends were cut back, 8 bases at V and 3 bases at J, with 14 bases in the middle. The chain recombines TRBV28 with TRBJ2-7; TRBD1 is a possible D gene (6 bases). The sequenced sample was PBMCs. The source is a woman younger than 35 in good health and CMV-seronegative. The CDR3 region has the DNA TGTGCCAGCCTAAGTGAACAGGGCTACGAGCAGTACTTC. Translated: CASLSEQGYEQYF.